These 2 T cell receptor beta chains were all obtained from the same sample, sequenced in a study of shared clonotypes between healthy human individuals. Profiled with immunoSEQ multiplex PCR; TCRdb holds only in-frame clones, not every one. Seen here are around 2.3 million clones, about 94% observed once, and the top ten hold about 0.13%. Sequenced material: naive CD4+ T cells sorted from blood. Subset defined: CD45RA+ positively selected. All receptors derive from a man aged 18 to 29 in good health.

The chain links TRBV28 to TRBJ2-7, with D maybe TRBD1 (6 bases). Germline V gene data show CDR1 as MDHEN and CDR2 as SYDVKM. The germline V and J ends were trimmed by 5 bases and 2 bases, with 13 bases remaining between them. The CDR3 runs to 14 residues. Written as DNA, the CDR3 is TGTGCCAGCAGTACACAGGGCGTACCCTACGAGCAGTACTTC. Protein sequence: CASSTQGVPYEQYF.

The chain uses TRBV5-1 and TRBJ2-7; D unresolved. V was clipped by 0 bases and J by 3 bases, with 10 bases between them. This CDR3 comprises 14 residues. Germline V gives CDR1 SGHRS, CDR2 YFSETQ. The CDR3 bases are TGCGCCAGCAGCTTGGGTGACATAAACTACGAGCAGTACTTC. It is translated as CASSLGDINYEQYF.